Shown below are 29 T cell receptor beta chains from a single sample sequenced in a study of T cell responses to AZD1222 COVID-19 vaccine. The repertoire was sequenced with immunoSEQ multiplex PCR; TCRdb's copy has only in-frame clones and lacks some. The sample has about 120,000 clones; 85% to 90% are singletons. Sequencing was performed on peripheral blood, taken on day 0 of AZD1222 vaccination. These receptors were taken from an adult in good health.

This chain uses TRBV12-3 or TRBV12-4 with TRBJ1-3; no definite D call. This CDR3 is 10 amino acids long. The V gene lost 3 bases and the J gene lost 16 bases, with 10 bases spanning the gap. The CDR3 nucleotides read TGTGCCAGCAGTTTCGAGGACGTCTATTTT. It specifies CASSFEDVYF.

This clone was seen a single time. The chain recombines TRBV19 with TRBJ1-2, with unresolved D. V dropped 3 bases and J dropped 8 bases, with 13 bases sitting between them. Germline V lookup: CDR1 LNHDA, CDR2 SQIVND (reference sequence). The CDR3 totals 13 residues. The CDR3 spells CASSISGVGGYTF. The CDR3 bases are TGTGCCAGTAGTATCTCCGGTGTTGGAGGCTACACCTTC.

V gene TRBV6-2 or TRBV6-3 combines with J gene TRBJ2-3; tentative D call: TRBD2 (5 bases). The CDR3 runs to 18 residues. The germline gives CDR1 MNHEY, CDR2 SVGEGT. Trimming cost V 5 bases and J 1 base, with 22 bases left between them. The CDR3 region has the DNA TGTGCCAGCAGTCTACACTATCAAAGCGGCGACGGCACAGATACGCAGTATTTT. Translation gives CASSLHYQSGDGTDTQYF.

The chain recombines TRBV6-6 with TRBJ2-2; weak D call: TRBD1 (5 bases). The CDR3 extends over 13 amino acids. From germline, CDR1 is MNHNY and CDR2 SVGAGI (reference sequence). Trimming took off 2 bases at V and 15 bases at J, with 16 bases between the two ends. CDR3 nucleotides: TGTGCCAGCAGTTACCTTGGGGCAGAAAGGGTGTTTTTT. This gives the protein CASSYLGAERVFF.

This chain connects TRBV9 to TRBJ2-7; TRBD2 agrees at 8 bases. This CDR3 comprises 15 residues. V lost 0 bases to trimming and J lost 3 bases; unmatched junction nucleotides: 5. Germline-derived CDR1 and CDR2 are SGDLS and YYNGEE. The CDR3 sequence is CASSVGTSPNYEQYF. The CDR3 bases are TGTGCCAGCAGCGTAGGGACTAGCCCCAACTACGAGCAGTACTTC.

This clone is a singleton in its sample. This rearrangement joins TRBV4-2 to TRBJ1-5; 7 nucleotides align to TRBD1. Germline lookup yields CDR1 LGHNA and CDR2 YNFKEQ. There are 17 residues in the CDR3. J was trimmed by 7 bases and V by 1 base; bases with no gene match: 13. The chain's CDR3 is CASSQVLTGSTTQPQHF. In DNA, the CDR3 is TGTGCCAGCAGCCAAGTTCTGACAGGGAGTACCACACAGCCCCAGCATTTT.

V is TRBV27 and J is TRBJ2-7; the D gene could be TRBD1 or TRBD2 (5 bases each). V lost 6 bases, J lost 0 bases, and 12 bases lay in between. Germline V gene sequence: CDR1 MNHEY, CDR2 SMNVEV (reference sequence). This CDR3 is 14 amino acids long. CDR3 sequence: CASSPEGNSYEQYF. The CDR3 bases are TGTGCCAGCAGCCCCGAGGGGAACTCCTACGAGCAGTACTTC.

This chain joins TRBV9 and TRBJ2-2, with D uncertain. CDR3 length: 14 amino acids. Per germline, CDR1 SGDLS and CDR2 YYNGEE. With 2 bases removed from V and 5 bases from J, the gap between germline ends came to 10 bases. This chain's CDR3 is CASSVDGSTGELFF. For the CDR3, the DNA is TGTGCCAGCAGCGTCGACGGATCTACCGGGGAGCTGTTTTTT.

V and J are TRBV19 and TRBJ1-3, with D possibly being TRBD1 (6 bases). This CDR3 contains 15 residues. Germline assignment: CDR1 LNHDA and CDR2 SQIVND (reference sequence). Trimming shortened V by 6 bases and J by 0 bases, and 12 bases separated the two germline ends. CDR3 nucleotide sequence: TGTGCCAGTAGACTAACAGGGAACTCTGGAAACACCATATATTTT. It yields the protein CASRLTGNSGNTIYF.

This chain connects TRBV7-8 to TRBJ1-2; possible D gene TRBD1, 6 bases. Germline V lookup: CDR1 SGHVS, CDR2 FQNEAQ. The CDR3 has 14 amino acids. The V end lost 5 bases, the J end lost 4 bases, and 14 bases lay between the germline ends. CDR3 in amino acids: CASSGRDTLYGYTF. CDR3 DNA: TGTGCCAGCAGCGGGCGGGACACCCTCTATGGCTACACCTTC.

Here the CDR3 DNA reads TGTGCCAGCAGTCTGCCGGGACAGGGGGCTTTCGAGCAGTACTTC. The encoded protein is CASSLPGQGAFEQYF. This chain uses TRBV6-6 with TRBJ2-7, with 12 bases identical to TRBD1. J was trimmed by 6 bases and V by 5 bases; bases with no gene match: 8. The CDR3 has 15 residues. Germline assignment: CDR1 MNHNY and CDR2 SVGAGI (reference sequence).

The V and J genes are TRBV14 and TRBJ2-5; D ambiguous. V lost 4 bases to trimming and J lost 0 bases, with 15 bases between them. Germline loops: CDR1 SGHDN, CDR2 FVKESK. The CDR3 length is 16 residues. The CDR3 DNA reads as TGTGCCAGCAGCCCGTGGACGTTTTTGTACCAAGAGACCCAGTACTTC. It is translated as CASSPWTFLYQETQYF.

This clone was picked up one time. The V call is TRBV6-5, the J call TRBJ1-1, with TRBD1 identical over 11 bases. V lost 6 bases to trimming and J lost 3 bases; unmatched junction nucleotides: 6. The CDR3 totals 15 residues. Germline lookup yields CDR1 MNHEY and CDR2 SVGAGI. CDR3 nucleotides: TGTGCCAGCAGGAGGGACAGGGGGAGGTACACTGAAGCTTTCTTT. The encoded protein is CASRRDRGRYTEAFF.

This clone has just a few counts. This chain connects TRBV7-2 to TRBJ2-1, with TRBD2 identical over 8 bases. Trimming took 5 bases from V and 5 from J; bases not matched to a gene: 5. This CDR3 comprises 14 residues. Germline V gene sequence: CDR1 SGHTA, CDR2 FQGNSA. The CDR3 region has the DNA TGTGCCAGCAGCCGCGGGACTAGTGACAATGAGCAGTTCTTC. Its protein product is CASSRGTSDNEQFF.

The gene calls are TRBV7-9 and TRBJ2-2; 10 nucleotides align to TRBD2. Germline V lookup: CDR1 SEHNR, CDR2 FQNEAQ (reference sequence). The CDR3 sequence is 16 residues long. Germline trimming cut 5 bases from V and 6 bases from J; bases unmatched to any gene: 9. The chain's CDR3 is CASSHLAGGTPGELFF. CDR3 in DNA: TGTGCCAGCAGCCACTTAGCGGGGGGCACCCCCGGGGAGCTGTTTTTT. The full variable domain, with the rest looked up from reference TRBV7-9 and TRBJ2-2, is DTGVSQNPRHKITKRGQNVTFRCDPISEHNRLYWYRQTLGQGPEFLTYFQNEAQLEKSRLLSDRFSAERPKGSFSTLEIQRTEQGDSAMYLCASSHLAGGTPGELFFGEGSRLTVL.

This clone is a singleton in its sample. The chain combines TRBV6-1 with TRBJ1-2; D is unclear. This CDR3 is built from 16 residues. CDR1 and CDR2 (germline): MNHNS, SASEGT. The V end lost 4 bases, the J end lost 0 bases, and 15 bases lay between the germline ends. CDR3 amino acids: CASSARSPAPNYGYTF. CDR3 DNA: TGTGCCAGCAGTGCACGAAGCCCAGCACCTAACTATGGCTACACCTTC.

The chain carries TRBV28 and TRBJ2-7; D ambiguous. Germline lookup yields CDR1 MDHEN and CDR2 SYDVKM. The V end was cut by 10 bases, the J end by 2 bases, with 12 bases between. CDR3 length: 12 amino acids. DNA for the CDR3: TGTGCCACCCAGAGCCAGACCTACGAGCAGTACTTC. Amino acid sequence: CATQSQTYEQYF.

This rearrangement joins TRBV30 to TRBJ2-1; 11 bases align to TRBD2. With V trimmed by 5 bases and J by 7 bases, 7 bases remained unmatched. The length of the CDR3 is 14 residues. Germline-derived CDR1 and CDR2 are GTSNPN and SVGIG (reference sequence). CDR3 residues: CAWLIAGGLNEQFF. The DNA of the CDR3 is TGTGCCTGGTTAATAGCGGGGGGGTTGAATGAGCAGTTCTTC.

This rearrangement joins TRBV10-3 to TRBJ2-7, with 8 bases aligning to TRBD1. The trim removed 7 bases at V and 3 bases at J, leaving 5 bases unmatched. Looked up from germline, CDR1 is ENHRY and CDR2 is SYGVKD. The CDR3 is made up of 13 amino acids. The CDR3 DNA sequence: TGTGCCATCAACCCACAGGGGGACTACGAGCAGTACTTC. Translation gives CAINPQGDYEQYF.

The V call is TRBV4-3, the J call TRBJ2-3; a possible D gene is TRBD1 (6 bases). The CDR3 length is 16 residues. The germline V gene has CDR1 LGHNA and CDR2 YSLEER. Trimming left V 0 bases short and J 2 bases short, with 12 bases between. In nucleotides, the CDR3 is TGCGCCAGCAGCCAAGATAGAACAGGGTCCACAGATACGCAGTATTTT. It specifies CASSQDRTGSTDTQYF.

This chain connects TRBV7-2 to TRBJ2-3, with 7 bases aligning to TRBD2. There are 16 residues in the CDR3. Germline CDR1 SGHTA, CDR2 FQGNSA. Losses at the gene ends were 1 base for V and 0 bases for J; bases not matched to a gene: 4. For the CDR3, the DNA is TGTGCCAGCAGCTTAGTAGCGGGCATAAGCACAGATACGCAGTATTTT. It translates to CASSLVAGISTDTQYF.

The gene calls are TRBV5-1 and TRBJ1-4, with D tentatively TRBD1 (5 bases). This CDR3 spans 14 amino acids. Germline CDR1 SGHRS, CDR2 YFSETQ. The germline V and J ends were trimmed by 0 bases and 6 bases, with 9 bases remaining between them. The CDR3 DNA follows: TGCGCCAGCAGCTTGGGGGGGAACGATGAAAAACTGTTTTTT. This gives the protein CASSLGGNDEKLFF.

This chain connects TRBV11-3 to TRBJ2-7; 10 bases fit TRBD1. Germline CDR1 is SGHNT and CDR2 is YENEEA. With V trimmed by 6 bases and J by 2 bases, 7 bases remained unmatched. The CDR3 is 15 residues long. DNA of the CDR3: TGTGCCAGCAGTCCTACCGGGACAGGGGCCTACGAGCAGTACTTC. This sequence encodes CASSPTGTGAYEQYF.

The gene calls are TRBV10-3 and TRBJ1-3; 8 nucleotides align to TRBD1. Germline V gives CDR1 ENHRY, CDR2 SYGVKD. The CDR3 consists of 14 residues. Unmatched junction bases numbered 9, after V lost 9 bases and J lost 5 bases. CDR3 nucleotide sequence: TGTGCCATTAGCGGACAGGGAAAGAGAAACACCATATATTTT. This encodes CAISGQGKRNTIYF.

The chain has TRBV6-5 and TRBJ2-7; 8 bases are shared with TRBD1. Germline assignment: CDR1 MNHEY and CDR2 SVGAGI. This CDR3 is 16 amino acids long. V shed 2 bases, J shed 2 bases, and the junction held 8 bases outside the gene matches. The CDR3 DNA is TGTGCCAGCAGTTACACGAAGGCACAGGGGGCCTACGAGCAGTACTTC. As protein: CASSYTKAQGAYEQYF.

This sequence joins TRBV5-1 and TRBJ2-3, with 8 bases identical to TRBD2. The CDR3 is made up of 13 amino acids. Trimming at V came to 7 bases and at J to 4 bases, leaving 5 bases not matched to a gene. Looked up from germline, CDR1 is SGHRS and CDR2 is YFSETQ. Here the CDR3 reads CASRPGGADTQYF. The CDR3 nucleotides read TGCGCCAGCCGTCCGGGGGGGGCAGATACGCAGTATTTT.

The chain joins TRBV4-3 to TRBJ1-4; 8 bases map to TRBD1. From germline, CDR1 is LGHNA and CDR2 YSLEER. The V and J ends lost 4 bases and 8 bases, in that order; junction bases with no gene match: 12. This CDR3 region has 16 residues. The CDR3 spells CASSRNGQGQGEKLFF. For the CDR3, the DNA is TGCGCCAGCAGCCGAAATGGACAGGGACAAGGAGAAAAACTGTTTTTT.

The chain recombines TRBV5-5 with TRBJ2-1; D is possibly TRBD1 or TRBD2 (6 bases each). CDR1 SGHKS and CDR2 YYEKEE come from the germline V gene (reference sequence). The CDR3 spans 14 residues. Trimming took off 4 bases at V and 8 bases at J, with 16 bases between the two ends. The CDR3 is CASSGGLQGYEQFF. In nucleotides, the CDR3 is TGTGCCAGCAGCGGGGGGCTACAGGGCTATGAGCAGTTCTTC.

This clone was seen a handful of times. This chain's CDR3 is CASSQDQLWQGREKLFF. The CDR3 DNA is TGCGCCAGCAGCCAAGATCAATTGTGGCAGGGAAGAGAAAAACTGTTTTTT. This chain connects TRBV4-1 to TRBJ1-4, with D possibly matching TRBD1 (5 bases). CDR1 is MGHRA and CDR2 is YSYEKL in the germline V gene. CDR3 length: 17 residues. Trimming cost V 0 bases and J 8 bases, with 19 bases left between them.